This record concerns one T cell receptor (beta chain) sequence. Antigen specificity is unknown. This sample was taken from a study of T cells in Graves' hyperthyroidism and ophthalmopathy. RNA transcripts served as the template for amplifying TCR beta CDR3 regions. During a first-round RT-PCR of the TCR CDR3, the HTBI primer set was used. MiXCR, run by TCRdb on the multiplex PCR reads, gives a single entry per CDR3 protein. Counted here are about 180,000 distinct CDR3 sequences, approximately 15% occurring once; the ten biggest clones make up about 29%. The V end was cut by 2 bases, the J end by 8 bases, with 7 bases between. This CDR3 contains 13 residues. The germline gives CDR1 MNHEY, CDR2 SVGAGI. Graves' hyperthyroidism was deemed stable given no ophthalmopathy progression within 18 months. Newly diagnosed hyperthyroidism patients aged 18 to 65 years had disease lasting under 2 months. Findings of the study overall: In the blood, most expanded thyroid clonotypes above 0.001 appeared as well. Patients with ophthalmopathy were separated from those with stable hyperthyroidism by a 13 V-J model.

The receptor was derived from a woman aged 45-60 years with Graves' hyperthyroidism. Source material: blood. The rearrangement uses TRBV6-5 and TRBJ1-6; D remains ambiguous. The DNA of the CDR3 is TGTGCCAGCAGTTACGAACTAGATTCACCCCTCCACTTT. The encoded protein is CASSYELDSPLHF.